These 30 T cell receptor beta chains were all obtained from the same sample, sequenced in a study of cytomegalovirus exposure and HLA in healthy donors. PCR involved 60 Vbeta and 13 Jbeta primers. Some clones are missing from TCRdb's copy, which holds only in-frame ones; the method was immunoSEQ multiplex PCR. The profile shows roughly 150,000 clones, 65% to 90% of them singletons. Sequencing was carried out using PBMCs. These receptors all stem from a male donor in good health and CMV-seronegative.

In regard to this clone: An end of the junction does not agree with germline; a read error may underlie this. This chain joins TRBV7-9 and TRBJ2-5, with D possibly matching TRBD1 (6 bases). The CDR3 has 15 amino acids. Germline lookup yields CDR1 SEHNR and CDR2 FQNEAQ (reference sequence). CDR3 DNA sequence: TGTTCCAGCAGCTTCAAAAGACTCCAGGGGGAGACCCAGTACTTC. It is translated as CSSSFKRLQGETQYF.

This chain links TRBV2 with TRBJ1-5; tentatively, D is TRBD1 (5 bases). Germline-derived CDR1 and CDR2 are SNHLY and FYNNEI. The CDR3 sequence is 14 residues long. Trimming stripped 4 bases from V and 5 bases from J, with 12 bases between. The CDR3 sequence is CASSGGLGDQPQHF. CDR3 coding DNA: TGTGCCAGCAGTGGGGGACTGGGGGATCAGCCCCAGCATTTT.

About this clone: The junction departs from germline at one end; a sequencing error may be responsible. V gene TRBV6-6 combines with J gene TRBJ1-1, with D hard to call. Germline CDR1 MNHNY, CDR2 SVGAGI (reference sequence). There are 13 residues in the CDR3. CDR3 loop: CASSPSANAEAFF. The DNA for the CDR3 is TGTGCCAGCAGTCCCTCAGCGAACGCTGAAGCTTTCTTT.

The CDR3 sequence: CASRSDRQGPTEAFF. In DNA, the CDR3 is TGTGCCAGCAGATCGGACAGACAGGGGCCCACTGAAGCTTTCTTT. J is TRBJ1-1 and V is TRBV6-5; TRBD1 agrees at 8 bases. J gave up 4 bases and V 6 bases, and 10 bases lay outside the gene matches. The CDR3 totals 15 residues. The germline gives CDR1 MNHEY, CDR2 SVGAGI.

This rearrangement joins TRBV5-4 to TRBJ1-3; tentatively, D is TRBD1 (6 bases). Per the germline V gene, CDR1 is SGHNT and CDR2 is YYREEE (reference sequence). There are 15 residues in the CDR3. V was cut by 2 bases and J by 2 bases, with 11 bases left in between. This chain's CDR3 is CASSFRSGAGNTIYF. Here the CDR3 DNA reads TGTGCCAGCAGCTTTAGGTCAGGGGCTGGAAACACCATATATTTT.

This clone appeared a few times. The V and J genes are TRBV5-4 and TRBJ1-4; 9 bases match TRBD1. Germline V gene lookup returns CDR1 SGHNT and CDR2 YYREEE (reference sequence). The junction had 11 bases not matched to a gene; V was cut back by 4 bases and J by 7 bases. This CDR3 has 16 amino acids. The CDR3 reads CASSPGQGFRGEKLFF. CDR3 DNA sequence: TGTGCCAGCAGCCCGGGACAGGGTTTTCGTGGTGAAAAACTGTTTTTT.

The CDR3 bases are TGTGCCAGCAGCGGACTTGGACAGGGTTTTGCTACGCAGTATTTT. Its protein is CASSGLGQGFATQYF. V is TRBV9 and J is TRBJ2-3; 8 bases fit TRBD1. The CDR3 is 15 amino acids. Trimming removed 3 bases from V and 8 bases from J; junction bases left unmatched: 11. The germline V gene encodes CDR1 SGDLS and CDR2 YYNGEE.

This chain uses TRBV6-4 with TRBJ2-2; D uncertain. Looked up from germline, CDR1 is MRHNA and CDR2 is SNTAGT. The CDR3 covers 16 residues. The V end lost 0 bases, the J end lost 0 bases, and 8 bases lay between the germline ends. CDR3 DNA: TGTGCCAGCAGTGACTCTCGAAGCTCGAACACCGGGGAGCTGTTTTTT. Amino acids: CASSDSRSSNTGELFF.

J is TRBJ2-7 and V is TRBV5-4; 7 bases agree with TRBD2. Germline V gene lookup returns CDR1 SGHNT and CDR2 YYREEE (reference sequence). Germline trimming cut 1 base from V and 7 bases from J; bases unmatched to any gene: 8. This CDR3 contains 14 residues. The CDR3 loop is CASSLSAGGREQYF. The DNA for the CDR3 is TGTGCCAGCAGCTTGTCCGCCGGGGGGAGAGAGCAGTACTTC.

The chain is built from TRBV6-5 and TRBJ1-1, with unresolved D. V was clipped by 5 bases and J by 8 bases, with 15 bases between them. The CDR3 contains 13 residues. The germline CDR1 and CDR2 sequences are MNHEY and SVGAGI. CDR3 sequence reads: CASSRGPNVEAFF. CDR3 bases: TGTGCCAGCAGTCGTGGGCCGAACGTCGAAGCTTTCTTT.

The chain recombines TRBV6-5 with TRBJ2-5, with D possibly being TRBD1 (5 bases). Trimming shortened V by 4 bases and J by 4 bases, and 13 bases separated the two germline ends. The CDR3 is 14 residues long. From germline, CDR1 is MNHEY and CDR2 SVGAGI. DNA of the CDR3: TGTGCCAGCAGTTCCCCCAGGGCCGTAGAGACCCAGTACTTC. This encodes CASSSPRAVETQYF.

CDR3 coding DNA: TGCGCCAGCAGCCGGACTAGCGGGGGACCATACTACGAGCAGTACTTC. Translating gives CASSRTSGGPYYEQYF. This rearrangement joins TRBV4-1 to TRBJ2-7, with TRBD2 matching over 13 bases. The CDR3 contains 16 residues. Germline V gene lookup returns CDR1 MGHRA and CDR2 YSYEKL. Trimming cost V 4 bases and J 3 bases; bases outside gene matches: 6.

This rearrangement joins TRBV15 to TRBJ2-7; 7 nucleotides agree with TRBD1. Per the germline V gene, CDR1 is LNHNV and CDR2 is YYDKDF (reference sequence). CDR3 length: 16 residues. V shed 0 bases and J 5 bases; nucleotides not matched to a gene: 10. CDR3 sequence (DNA): TGTGCCACCAGCAGAGATTCCGCGACAGGGTTAAACGAGCAGTACTTC. This codes for CATSRDSATGLNEQYF. The full variable domain, completed using reference TRBV15 and TRBJ2-7, is DAMVIQNPRYQVTQFGKPVTLSCSQTLNHNVMYWYQQKSSQAPKLLFHYYDKDFNNEADTPDNFQSRRPNTSFCFLDIRSPGLGDTAMYLCATSRDSATGLNEQYFGPGTRLTVT.

The chain recombines TRBV4-1 with TRBJ1-4; unclear D gene. V lost 1 base, J lost 8 bases, and 11 bases lay in between. The germline CDR1 and CDR2 sequences are MGHRA and YSYEKL. The CDR3 spans 14 residues. CDR3 sequence reads: CASSQGEGGEKLFF. The CDR3 DNA reads as TGCGCCAGCAGCCAAGGTGAAGGAGGGGAAAAACTGTTTTTT.

The rearrangement uses TRBV27 and TRBJ1-4, with TRBD1 identical over 8 bases. Germline V gives CDR1 MNHEY, CDR2 SMNVEV (reference sequence). This CDR3 is built from 14 residues. Trimming cost V 7 bases and J 5 bases; bases outside gene matches: 6. The CDR3 bases are TGTGCCAGCACCGCGACAGGGGCGAATGAAAAACTGTTTTTT. Translating gives CASTATGANEKLFF.

The rearrangement uses TRBV6-1 and TRBJ2-7; possible D gene TRBD1, 5 bases. In germline, CDR1 is MNHNS, CDR2 SASEGT. Trimming cost V 5 bases and J 2 bases, with 16 bases left between them. The CDR3 runs to 15 residues. CDR3 sequence (DNA): TGTGCCAGCAGTCCGTCCCAGGGCAACACCTACGAGCAGTACTTC. Translating it yields CASSPSQGNTYEQYF.

The genes are TRBV7-6 and TRBJ1-2; tentatively, D is TRBD1 (5 bases). Germline CDR1 and CDR2: SGHVS and FNYEAQ. Trimming took 5 bases from V and 7 from J, leaving 17 bases between them. This CDR3 spans 14 amino acids. Written as DNA, the CDR3 is TGTGCCAGCAGCCCAAACTCAGGGATCCGTGGCTACACCTTC. It encodes CASSPNSGIRGYTF.

This clone has a single count. The rearrangement uses TRBV27 and TRBJ1-5; D is possibly TRBD1 (6 bases). Trimming took 0 bases from V and 6 from J, leaving 15 bases between them. Germline V CDR1 and CDR2: MNHEY, SMNVEV (reference sequence). CDR3 length: 16 amino acids. The chain's CDR3 is CASSLSSPRGGQPQHF. In DNA, the CDR3 is TGTGCCAGCAGTTTATCTTCTCCAAGAGGGGGTCAGCCCCAGCATTTT.

V usage is TRBV30 and J usage is TRBJ1-2; D unclear. This CDR3 spans 14 amino acids. CDR1 GTSNPN and CDR2 SVGIG come from the germline V gene (reference sequence). The CDR3 bases are TGTGCACTAGCCCGAGACAACGCGGGCTATGGCTACACCTTC. Its translation is CALARDNAGYGYTF.

This chain uses TRBV7-6 with TRBJ1-5; D is possibly TRBD1 (6 bases). The CDR3 contains 13 residues. V was trimmed by 6 bases and J by 3 bases, leaving 9 bases between them. Germline lookup yields CDR1 SGHVS and CDR2 FNYEAQ. The CDR3 reads CASSTGTNQPQHF. CDR3 DNA: TGTGCCAGCAGTACAGGGACCAATCAGCCCCAGCATTTT.

The CDR3 sequence is CASSLGDSTNTGELFF. In DNA form, the CDR3 reads TGTGCCAGCAGCTTAGGGGACAGCACTAACACCGGGGAGCTGTTTTTT. This chain connects TRBV11-2 to TRBJ2-2, with 7 bases identical to TRBD1. Losses at the gene ends were 1 base for V and 2 bases for J; bases not matched to a gene: 4. Germline V gene sequence: CDR1 SGHAT, CDR2 FQNNGV. The CDR3 loop spans 16 amino acids.

The chain has TRBV5-1 and TRBJ2-5, with TRBD1 as a possible D gene (5 bases). V gave up 4 bases and J gave up 2 bases, with 9 bases separating them. From germline, CDR1 is SGHRS and CDR2 YFSETQ. The CDR3 totals 13 residues. Here the CDR3 DNA reads TGCGCCAGCAGCATGGGGCTGCAAGAGACCCAGTACTTC. Protein sequence: CASSMGLQETQYF.

The chain carries TRBV5-6 and TRBJ1-2, with 9 bases identical to TRBD1. V was clipped by 4 bases and J by 7 bases; unmatched bases: 11. Germline assignment: CDR1 SGHDT and CDR2 YYEEEE. CDR3 length: 15 amino acids. This chain's CDR3 is CASSGFGQGWGGYTF. The CDR3 DNA sequence: TGTGCCAGCAGCGGTTTTGGACAGGGGTGGGGTGGCTACACCTTC. The entire variable domain, with the rest obtained from reference TRBV5-6 and TRBJ1-2, is as follows: DAGVTQSPTHLIKTRGQQVTLRCSPKSGHDTVSWYQQALGQGPQFIFQYYEEEERQRGNFPDRFSGHQFPNYSSELNVNALLLGDSALYLCASSGFGQGWGGYTFGSGTRLTVV.

The rearrangement uses TRBV6-5 and TRBJ1-6, with a weak D call TRBD1 (6 bases). The germline gives CDR1 MNHEY, CDR2 SVGAGI. Trimming took off 6 bases at V and 11 bases at J, with 17 bases between the two ends. This CDR3 has 14 residues. The CDR3 sequence is CASSTGRTVPPLHF. The CDR3, as DNA: TGTGCCAGCAGCACAGGGCGGACAGTCCCACCCCTCCACTTT.

The chain has TRBV2 and TRBJ1-2, with 7 positions matching TRBD1. CDR3 size: 14 residues. J gave up 1 base and V 7 bases, and 6 bases lay outside the gene matches. Germline loops: CDR1 SNHLY, CDR2 FYNNEI. The CDR3 reads CASILDRNNYGYTF. The CDR3 nucleotides are TGTGCCAGCATCTTGGACAGGAATAACTATGGCTACACCTTC.

The chain uses TRBV10-1 and TRBJ2-2; TRBD1 agrees at 9 bases. Germline-derived CDR1 and CDR2 are WNHNN and SYGVQD (reference sequence). J was trimmed by 6 bases and V by 3 bases; bases with no gene match: 5. The length of the CDR3 is 15 residues. The CDR3 sequence is CASSETGGPPGELFF. CDR3 sequence (DNA): TGCGCCAGCAGTGAAACAGGGGGCCCTCCCGGGGAGCTGTTTTTT.

The chain joins TRBV25-1 to TRBJ2-5; 8 nucleotides align to TRBD1. Germline loops: CDR1 MGHDK, CDR2 SYGVNS. The V and J ends lost 4 bases and 5 bases, in that order; junction bases with no gene match: 9. The CDR3 length is 15 residues. The CDR3 sequence: CASSANRGVGETQYF. The CDR3, as DNA: TGTGCCAGCAGTGCTAACAGGGGGGTCGGGGAGACCCAGTACTTC. The variable domain in full, completed from reference TRBV25-1 and TRBJ2-5, reads EADIYQTPRYLVIGTGKKITLECSQTMGHDKMYWYQQDPGMELHLIHYSYGVNSTEKGDLSSESTVSRIRTEHFPLTLESARPSHTSQYLCASSANRGVGETQYFGPGTRLLVL.

This sequence joins TRBV25-1 and TRBJ1-1; D remains ambiguous. CDR3 length: 15 amino acids. Looked up from germline, CDR1 is MGHDK and CDR2 is SYGVNS. V was cut by 1 base and J by 5 bases, with 14 bases left in between. The CDR3 DNA is TGTGCCAGCAGTGAATGGGGTAGAGGGAAAACTGAAGCTTTCTTT. Translating it yields CASSEWGRGKTEAFF.

The CDR3 reads CASRWDRRNTEAFF. Here the CDR3 DNA reads TGTGCCAGCAGATGGGACAGGAGGAACACTGAAGCTTTCTTT. The J gene is TRBJ1-1, the V gene TRBV6-5; 8 bases align to TRBD1. This CDR3 region has 14 residues. V shed 6 bases, J shed 1 base, and the junction held 4 bases outside the gene matches. Germline V gene lookup returns CDR1 MNHEY and CDR2 SVGAGI.

The chain has TRBV7-9 and TRBJ1-1, with D hard to call. This CDR3 is built from 13 residues. V was trimmed by 6 bases and J by 1 base, leaving 9 bases between them. Per the germline V gene, CDR1 is SEHNR and CDR2 is FQNEAQ (reference sequence). CDR3 coding DNA: TGTGCCAGCAGGTCCACTGAGAACACTGAAGCTTTCTTT. This sequence encodes CASRSTENTEAFF. Complete variable domain (other parts from reference TRBV7-9 and TRBJ1-1): DTGVSQNPRHKITKRGQNVTFRCDPISEHNRLYWYRQTLGQGPEFLTYFQNEAQLEKSRLLSDRFSAERPKGSFSTLEIQRTEQGDSAMYLCASRSTENTEAFFGQGTRLTVV.